Following are 18 T cell receptor beta chains from one sample sequenced in a study of blood T cell repertoires in COVID-19. Repertoires were generated with immunoSEQ multiplex PCR, while TCRdb's copy carries only in-frame clones and drops some. The sample records some 130,000 clones, approximately 80% being singletons. Source material: peripheral blood. These TCRs come from a human donor in a cohort sampled during active COVID-19.

V usage is TRBV5-1 and J usage is TRBJ1-2, with D perhaps TRBD1 (6 bases). CDR3 length equals 15 residues. The V gene's germline CDR1 is SGHRS and CDR2 YFSETQ. Trimming stripped 3 bases from V and 0 bases from J, with 12 bases between. CDR3 in amino acids: CASSYQGLTNYGYTF. CDR3 sequence (DNA): TGCGCCAGCAGCTACCAGGGGCTAACTAACTATGGCTACACCTTC.

V is TRBV5-1 and J is TRBJ2-5; TRBD2 matches 12 bases. Germline CDR1 reads SGHRS; CDR2 reads YFSETQ. The V segment lost 3 bases and the J segment 4 bases; nucleotides outside the gene matches: 1. The length of the CDR3 is 14 residues. CDR3 sequence reads: CASSWGLAGETQYF. The CDR3 region has the DNA TGCGCCAGCAGCTGGGGACTAGCGGGAGAGACCCAGTACTTC.

This clone occurred a few times. V usage is TRBV6-6 and J usage is TRBJ1-1; D is unresolved. Trimming cost V 7 bases and J 9 bases, with 12 bases left between them. This CDR3 contains 11 residues. Germline CDR1 is MNHNY and CDR2 is SVGAGI (reference sequence). The DNA for the CDR3 is TGTGCCAGCACCGAAACGACACAAGCTTTCTTT. This gives the protein CASTETTQAFF.

The J gene is TRBJ1-5, the V gene TRBV7-8, with D unresolved. The CDR3 sequence is 13 residues long. The V gene's germline CDR1 is SGHVS and CDR2 FQNEAQ. Trimming cost V 2 bases and J 0 bases, with 2 bases left between them. CDR3 amino acids: CASSLLSNQPQHF. Written as DNA, the CDR3 is TGTGCCAGCAGCTTACTTAGCAATCAGCCCCAGCATTTT.

This chain uses TRBV5-4 with TRBJ2-3; possibly TRBD1 for D (6 bases). CDR3 length: 16 residues. Between the trimmed V and J ends, which lost 0 bases and 0 bases, there was a span of 11 bases. CDR1 and CDR2 (germline): SGHNT, YYREEE (reference sequence). The CDR3 reads CASSLDKQGSTDTQYF. CDR3 sequence (DNA): TGTGCCAGCAGCTTGGATAAACAGGGCAGCACAGATACGCAGTATTTT.

This chain joins TRBV7-9 and TRBJ1-5; D is unclear. The germline V gene has CDR1 SEHNR and CDR2 FQNEAQ (reference sequence). CDR3 length equals 15 residues. Trimming removed 2 bases from V and 6 bases from J, with 14 bases in between. The CDR3: CASSLSSGSAQPQHF. CDR3 coding DNA: TGTGCCAGCAGCTTAAGTTCGGGGTCCGCTCAGCCCCAGCATTTT. Full variable domain (rest looked up from reference TRBV7-9 and TRBJ1-5): DTGVSQNPRHKITKRGQNVTFRCDPISEHNRLYWYRQTLGQGPEFLTYFQNEAQLEKSRLLSDRFSAERPKGSFSTLEIQRTEQGDSAMYLCASSLSSGSAQPQHFGDGTRLSIL.

This chain connects TRBV11-3 to TRBJ2-3; a weak D match, TRBD1 (6 bases). Germline V CDR1 and CDR2: SGHNT, YENEEA. CDR3 length: 15 amino acids. Trimming stripped 1 base from V and 4 bases from J, with 12 bases between. DNA of the CDR3: TGTGCCAGCAGCTTAGTAACAGGGCGCGCAGATACGCAGTATTTT. Translating gives CASSLVTGRADTQYF.

The chain uses TRBV2 and TRBJ2-7; 11 positions match TRBD1. This CDR3 is 14 amino acids long. V lost 4 bases and J lost 5; bases outside the gene matches: 4. Germline V CDR1 and CDR2: SNHLY, FYNNEI. Here the CDR3 reads CASSAGQGVHEQYV. Here the CDR3 DNA reads TGTGCCAGCAGTGCGGGACAGGGGGTTCACGAGCAGTACGTC.

This chain connects TRBV6-5 to TRBJ2-7; D is perhaps TRBD2 (5 bases). Germline V gives CDR1 MNHEY, CDR2 SVGAGI. CDR3 length equals 11 residues. Between the trimmed V and J ends, which lost 5 bases and 8 bases, there was a span of 10 bases. CDR3 in DNA: TGTGCCAGCAGTAGCACGGGGAAGCAGTACTTC. It specifies CASSSTGKQYF.

This clone showed up just a few times. V is TRBV29-1 and J is TRBJ2-1, with 7 bases fitting TRBD1. The trim removed 5 bases at V and 4 bases at J, leaving 5 bases unmatched. The CDR3 is 13 amino acids. CDR1 is SQVTM, CDR2 ANQGSEA, per germline. DNA for the CDR3: TGCAGCGTTTCTGGACAGGCGTACAATGAGCAGTTCTTC. It translates to CSVSGQAYNEQFF.

In its sample, this clone was seen a few times. The chain employs TRBV30 and TRBJ2-1, with a possible D match to TRBD1 (6 bases). In germline, CDR1 is GTSNPN, CDR2 SVGIG (reference sequence). Trimming took 0 bases from V and 6 from J, leaving 9 bases between them. The CDR3 extends over 13 amino acids. The CDR3 here is CAWSVNRANEQFF. The CDR3 DNA sequence: TGTGCCTGGAGTGTAAACAGGGCCAATGAGCAGTTCTTC. Looking up the rest from reference TRBV30 and TRBJ2-1 gives the full variable domain: SQTIHQWPATLVQPVGSPLSLECTVEGTSNPNLYWYRQAAGRGLQLLFYSVGIGQISSEVPQNLSASRPQDRQFILSSKKLLLSDSGFYLCAWSVNRANEQFFGPGTRLTVL.

The sample holds a few counts of this clone. The J gene is TRBJ2-1, the V gene TRBV7-2, with 7 bases fitting TRBD2. After removal of 5 bases from V and 7 bases from J, the junction contained 14 bases not matched to a gene. CDR1 and CDR2 (germline): SGHTA, FQGNSA. CDR3 length equals 16 residues. In DNA, the CDR3 is TGTGCCAGCAGCCTCTTCACTGGCGGGAGAGTAAATGAGCAGTTCTTC. It codes for CASSLFTGGRVNEQFF. Based on the CDR3 plus reference TRBV7-2 and TRBJ2-1, the full variable domain is GAGVSQSPSNKVTEKGKDVELRCDPISGHTALYWYRQSLGQGLEFLIYFQGNSAPDKSGLPSDRFSAERTGGSVSTLTIQRTQQEDSAVYLCASSLFTGGRVNEQFFGPGTRLTVL.

V gene TRBV19 combines with J gene TRBJ2-1; possible D gene TRBD1, 5 bases. Trimming stripped 2 bases from V and 1 base from J, with 9 bases between. Germline V gene sequence: CDR1 LNHDA, CDR2 SQIVND (reference sequence). The CDR3 has 15 amino acids. CDR3 in DNA: TGTGCCAGTAGTATACGGGCAGGGTCCTACAATGAGCAGTTCTTC. As protein: CASSIRAGSYNEQFF.

This sequence joins TRBV15 and TRBJ1-6, with 10 positions matching TRBD1. CDR1 LNHNV and CDR2 YYDKDF come from the germline V gene (reference sequence). The CDR3 loop spans 15 amino acids. After removal of 0 bases from V and 8 bases from J, the junction contained 1 base not matched to a gene. As DNA, the CDR3 is TGTGCCACCAGCAGAGAGGGACAGGGGTATTCACCCCTCCACTTT. It specifies CATSREGQGYSPLHF.

This chain connects TRBV29-1 to TRBJ2-2; D might be TRBD1 (5 bases). The CDR3 is made up of 15 amino acids. Germline-derived CDR1 and CDR2 are SQVTM and ANQGSEA. V was cut by 7 bases and J by 4 bases, with 19 bases left in between. This chain's CDR3 is CSALKGLGITGELFF. The CDR3 nucleotides are TGCAGCGCATTGAAGGGGTTGGGAATCACCGGGGAGCTGTTTTTT.

The V and J genes are TRBV7-2 and TRBJ1-2; D call uncertain. The CDR3 contains 13 residues. Per germline, CDR1 SGHTA and CDR2 FQGNSA. V was shortened by 4 bases and J by 8 bases, with 14 bases between the two germline ends. The CDR3 loop is CASSSQPEGGYTF. In nucleotides, the CDR3 is TGTGCCAGCAGCTCCCAGCCCGAGGGAGGCTACACCTTC. Full variable domain (missing parts from reference TRBV7-2 and TRBJ1-2): GAGVSQSPSNKVTEKGKDVELRCDPISGHTALYWYRQSLGQGLEFLIYFQGNSAPDKSGLPSDRFSAERTGGSVSTLTIQRTQQEDSAVYLCASSSQPEGGYTFGSGTRLTVV.

The chain is built from TRBV11-2 and TRBJ2-3; D might be TRBD2 (7 bases). The CDR3 runs 14 residues. The V gene lost 2 bases and the J gene lost 6 bases, with 12 bases spanning the gap. CDR1 is SGHAT and CDR2 is FQNNGV in the germline V gene. The CDR3, as DNA: TGTGCCAGCAGCTTACGGGGGGCCGGTGATACGCAGTATTTT. Residues: CASSLRGAGDTQYF.

This clone came up once. The chain has TRBV21-1 and TRBJ2-5; whether TRBD2, the table's D call, matches the DNA was not checked. TRBV21-1 is designated a pseudogene. The CDR3 length is 16 residues. For the CDR3, the DNA is TGTGCCAGCAGCTCGCCTCCGGGACTAGTAGGAGAGACCCAGTACTTC. It specifies CASSSPPGLVGETQYF.